The 7 T cell receptor beta chains below were found in one sample sequenced in a study of shared clonotypes between healthy human individuals. Generated by immunoSEQ multiplex PCR, the TCRdb table keeps only in-frame clones and is missing some. The profile covers a few hundred thousand clones, with approximately 70% appearing a single time and around 10% taken by the ten largest. The sample consisted of memory CD4+ T cells sorted from blood. The sample's subset: CD45RA-negative fraction. The receptor set was obtained from a man younger than 45 in good health.

The rearrangement uses TRBV6-5 and TRBJ1-2; TRBD1 matches 8 bases. Germline V gene lookup returns CDR1 MNHEY and CDR2 SVGAGI. V was clipped by 2 bases and J by 8 bases; unmatched bases: 7. This CDR3 has 14 residues. Here the CDR3 DNA reads TGTGCCAGCAGTTACCTCACGACAGGGGAAGGCTACACCTTC. Its translation: CASSYLTTGEGYTF.

At least ten counts were recorded for this clone. The chain joins TRBV28 to TRBJ2-7; D is undetermined. This CDR3 region has 12 residues. With 8 bases removed from V and 3 bases from J, the gap between germline ends came to 11 bases. Germline CDR1 and CDR2: MDHEN and SYDVKM. For the CDR3, the DNA is TGTGCCAGCGGGGTTTCTTTCTACGAGCAGTACTTC. Its translation: CASGVSFYEQYF.

This chain joins TRBV2 and TRBJ2-6, with TRBD2 matching 16 bases. V gave up 6 bases and J gave up 2 bases; unmatched junction bases: 10. This CDR3 comprises 20 residues. Germline V gives CDR1 SNHLY, CDR2 FYNNEI. CDR3 sequence reads: CASRPTPGLAGGPGANVLTF. As DNA, the CDR3 is TGTGCCAGCAGACCGACCCCGGGACTAGCGGGAGGGCCTGGGGCCAACGTCCTGACTTTC.

This chain joins TRBV7-2 and TRBJ2-7; D possibly corresponds to TRBD1 (6 bases). This CDR3 is 13 amino acids long. In germline, CDR1 is SGHTA, CDR2 FQGNSA. Trimming pared 3 bases from V and 3 bases from J, leaving 9 bases between. CDR3 sequence (DNA): TGTGCCAGCAGCTTTTCGGACAGCTACGAGCAGTACTTC. Its protein product is CASSFSDSYEQYF.

Concerning this clone: A read error may account for a junction end that differs from germline. The chain combines TRBV20-1 with TRBJ2-1; the match to TRBD1 covers 7 bases. This CDR3 region has 11 residues. Germline CDR1 reads DFQATT; CDR2 reads SNEGSKA (reference sequence). DNA of the CDR3: TGCAGTGCTAGAGGACAGGGAATCACCATCTTC. Residues: CSARGQGITIF.

CDR3 amino acids: CASRGMGGANNEKLFF. CDR3 coding DNA: TGTGCCAGCAGGGGAATGGGAGGGGCGAATAATGAAAAACTGTTTTTT. The chain links TRBV28 to TRBJ1-4; tentatively, D is TRBD1 (5 bases). V was pared by 6 bases and J by 4 bases, with 18 bases between. The CDR3 is made up of 16 amino acids. CDR1 is MDHEN, CDR2 SYDVKM, per germline.

This clone has more than one count but fewer than ten. This chain uses TRBV14 with TRBJ1-1, with D hard to call. Trimming left V 3 bases short and J 2 bases short, with 10 bases between. CDR1 and CDR2 from the germline V gene are SGHDN and FVKESK. There are 14 residues in the CDR3. CDR3 sequence reads: CASSQTGINTEAFF. The CDR3 bases are TGTGCCAGCAGCCAGACCGGAATAAACACTGAAGCTTTCTTT. Using reference TRBV14 and TRBJ1-1 for the parts outside the CDR3, the full variable domain is EAGVTQFPSHSVIEKGQTVTLRCDPISGHDNLYWYRRVMGKEIKFLLHFVKESKQDESGMPNNRFLAERTGGTYSTLKVQPAELEDSGVYFCASSQTGINTEAFFGQGTRLTVV.